Listed below are T cell receptor beta chains from one sample, sequenced in a study of CD8 T cells in ankylosing spondylitis. TCRdb fed the 5' RACE reads into MiXCR, producing one record per CDR3 protein. The table lists tens of thousands of distinct CDR3 sequences, approximately 6% of them singletons. Material for sequencing was synovial fluid, either unsorted or a sorted T cell fraction (not recorded which). The receptors were gathered from a male donor with ankylosing spondylitis. Both conserved end residues are part of each CDR3. D genes are given only for firm matches. Clone size is shown for a subset of rows, as once, few, many or a class of expanded clone.

many TRBJ1-5 TRBD1 TRBV7-2 CASSSRGDQPQHF TGTGCCAGCAGCTCCAGGGGGGATCAGCCCCAGCATTTT
many TRBJ2-3 TRBD2 TRBV5-1 CASSSLTSGSGDTQYF TGCGCCAGCAGCTCGCTGACTAGCGGGAGCGGGGATACGCAGTATTTT
medium-sized TRBJ2-7 TRBD2 TRBV20-1 CSARDLRAGGSYEQYF TGCAGTGCTAGAGATCTCCGGGCGGGAGGCTCCTACGAGCAGTACTTC
many TRBJ1-5 . TRBV18 CASSPGADNQPQHF TGTGCCAGCTCACCGGGGGCGGACAATCAGCCCCAGCATTTT
many TRBJ2-5 . TRBV11-3 CASSPRRGWETQYF TGTGCCAGCAGCCCTCGCCGGGGATGGGAGACCCAGTACTTC
few TRBJ1-2 . TRBV5-1 CASSLALDSFYGYTF TGCGCCAGCAGCTTGGCCTTGGACAGCTTCTATGGCTACACCTTC
few TRBJ1-2 TRBD1 TRBV4-3 CASSQLPGQGDGYTF TGCGCCAGCAGCCAGCTTCCGGGACAGGGCGACGGCTACACCTTC
medium-sized TRBJ2-6 . TRBV29-1 CSVDRGAGANVLTF TGCAGCGTTGATCGAGGGGCCGGGGCCAACGTCCTGACTTTC
few TRBJ2-1 TRBD2 TRBV7-8 CASSFSGTSGLEQFF TGTGCCAGCAGCTTCTCCGGGACTAGCGGTCTTGAGCAGTTCTTC
. TRBJ1-1 . TRBV5-1 CASSPSGGVRTEAFF TGCGCCAGCAGCCCATCGGGGGGGGTACGAACTGAAGCTTTCTTT
many TRBJ1-2 . TRBV6-1 CASTMGKGPYYGYTF TGTGCCAGCACCATGGGAAAGGGGCCATACTATGGCTACACCTTC
few TRBJ2-2 . TRBV12-3/TRBV12-4 CASSLRGSGELFF TGTGCCAGCAGTTTGAGGGGCTCCGGGGAGCTGTTTTTT
few TRBJ2-7 TRBD2 TRBV18 CASSQGTSGRRYEQYF TGTGCCAGCTCACAAGGGACTAGCGGGAGGCGGTACGAGCAGTACTTC
few TRBJ2-1 TRBD1 TRBV6-1 CASRVDRANEQFF TGTGCCAGCAGAGTAGACAGGGCCAATGAGCAGTTCTTC
many TRBJ2-3 . TRBV10-3 CAISEWGDTQYF TGTGCCATCAGTGAGTGGGGGGATACGCAGTATTTT
. TRBJ1-2 . TRBV6-5 CASSYAPLGSYGYTF TGTGCCAGCAGTTACGCCCCCCTAGGGAGCTATGGCTACACCTTC
many TRBJ2-3 TRBD2 TRBV20-1 CSASEASGWADTQYF TGCAGTGCTAGTGAGGCTAGCGGGTGGGCAGATACGCAGTATTTT
many TRBJ2-1 . TRBV7-2 CASSMRDSSYNEQFF TGTGCCAGCAGTATGCGGGATAGCTCCTACAATGAGCAGTTCTTC
medium-sized TRBJ2-1 . TRBV20-1 CSASGGDRLYNEQFF TGCAGTGCTAGTGGAGGGGACCGGCTCTACAATGAGCAGTTCTTC
. TRBJ2-7 TRBD2 TRBV5-4 CASSLKREGYKQYF TGTGCCAGCAGCCTGAAGCGGGAGGGTTACAAGCAGTACTTC
many TRBJ2-1 TRBD2 TRBV30 CAWSAGLAGNNEQFF TGTGCCTGGAGCGCGGGACTAGCGGGGAACAATGAGCAGTTCTTC
many TRBJ2-2 . TRBV12-3/TRBV12-4 CASIKTESNTGELFF TGTGCCAGCATCAAGACAGAATCGAACACCGGGGAGCTGTTTTTT
few TRBJ2-2 . TRBV9 CASSVGLAGRFTGELFF TGTGCCAGCAGCGTAGGCCTGGCGGGACGTTTCACCGGGGAGCTGTTTTTT
many TRBJ2-7 . TRBV7-2 CASSLQAPAVSSYEQYF TGTGCCAGCAGCTTACAGGCCCCAGCGGTTAGCTCCTACGAGCAGTACTTC
medium-sized TRBJ1-1 TRBD1 TRBV5-1 CASSSWTQDRVGNTEAFF TGCGCCAGCAGCTCGTGGACCCAAGACAGGGTAGGGAACACTGAAGCTTTCTTT
. TRBJ1-6 . TRBV7-9 CASSKGTYPNSPLHF TGTGCCAGCAGCAAGGGGACATATCCCAATTCACCCCTCCACTTT
many TRBJ2-1 . TRBV19 CASSGGSRVSYNEQFF TGTGCCAGTAGTGGGGGAAGTCGGGTGTCATACAATGAGCAGTTCTTC
. TRBJ1-2 . TRBV5-6 CASSFGPRGGRYGYTF TGTGCCAGCAGCTTCGGGCCACGAGGAGGGCGCTATGGCTACACCTTC
. TRBJ2-7 TRBD1 TRBV20-1 CSARSPLLTGGRLYEQYF TGCAGTGCTAGGTCCCCTCTACTGACAGGGGGCCGCCTCTACGAGCAGTACTTC
. TRBJ2-1 . TRBV4-1 CASSRNARLDYNEQFF TGCGCCAGCAGCAGAAACGCGAGACTAGACTACAATGAGCAGTTCTTC
. TRBJ1-2 . TRBV9 CASSVVGQGDGYTF TGTGCCAGCAGCGTAGTAGGTCAGGGCGACGGCTACACCTTC
many TRBJ2-1 . TRBV19 CASSTRLFNEQFF TGTGCCAGTAGTACGCGGCTTTTTAATGAGCAGTTCTTC
few TRBJ2-3 . TRBV7-2 CASSLVAASSTDTQYF TGTGCCAGCAGCTTAGTTGCGGCCTCTAGCACAGATACGCAGTATTTT
many TRBJ2-1 . TRBV7-3 CASSLFAGRPYNEQFF TGTGCCAGCAGCTTATTTGCGGGAAGACCGTACAATGAGCAGTTCTTC
. TRBJ2-1 . TRBV6-1 CASTTAPGTSSYNEQFF TGTGCCAGCACCACAGCCCCCGGGACAAGCTCCTACAATGAGCAGTTCTTC
. TRBJ2-7 TRBD1 TRBV18 CASSQTGGRSGSRYEQYF TGTGCCAGCTCACAAACAGGGGGTAGGAGCGGGTCTCGCTACGAGCAGTACTTC